Below, 27 T cell receptor beta chains from the same sample are listed, as sequenced in a study of blood T cell repertoires in COVID-19. TCRdb keeps only in-frame clones here, not all; method: immunoSEQ multiplex PCR. The sample comprises approximately 470,000 clones, around 90% of which are singletons, and 0.7% rests with the top ten. The sequenced material came from PBMCs or T cells enriched from blood (not recorded which). The receptors here all came from a woman in her late teens or twenties who had recovered from COVID-19.

The chain's CDR3 is CASSQEGEASYEQYF. The CDR3 DNA reads TGCGCCAGCAGCCAAGAGGGAGAAGCCAGCTACGAGCAGTACTTC. The genes are TRBV4-1 and TRBJ2-7; D is perhaps TRBD2 (5 bases). The CDR3 is 15 residues long. CDR1 MGHRA and CDR2 YSYEKL come from the germline V gene. The V end lost 0 bases, the J end lost 3 bases, and 12 bases lay between the germline ends.

The chain links TRBV5-4 to TRBJ1-2; D is possibly TRBD1 (5 bases). This CDR3 has 13 amino acids. From germline, CDR1 is SGHNT and CDR2 YYREEE (reference sequence). The V end lost 4 bases, the J end lost 4 bases, and 11 bases lay between the germline ends. This CDR3 is CASSRGFGYGYTF. CDR3 nucleotide sequence: TGTGCCAGCAGCAGGGGTTTTGGCTATGGCTACACCTTC.

The V and J genes are TRBV27 and TRBJ1-2; 8 bases map to TRBD1. Germline V CDR1 and CDR2: MNHEY, SMNVEV (reference sequence). The CDR3 has 12 amino acids. The V and J ends lost 7 bases and 7 bases, in that order; junction bases with no gene match: 5. The CDR3 region has the DNA TGTGCCAGCACCACAGGGGGACTTGGCTACACCTTC. Amino acids: CASTTGGLGYTF.

V and J are TRBV2 and TRBJ1-2, with 7 bases identical to TRBD1. The CDR3 is made up of 14 amino acids. In germline, CDR1 is SNHLY, CDR2 FYNNEI. The V and J ends lost 10 bases and 3 bases, in that order; junction bases with no gene match: 11. The CDR3 region is CAIRQGPNDYGYTF. CDR3 DNA sequence: TGTGCCATCCGACAGGGTCCGAACGACTATGGCTACACCTTC.

On this clone: The junction departs from the called germline gene at one end, perhaps through a read error. V usage is TRBV12-3 or TRBV12-4 and J usage is TRBJ1-2; D might be TRBD1 (6 bases). The CDR3 spans 11 residues. Here the CDR3 DNA reads TGTGCCAGCAGTTACGGACAGAAGGCTTCATTC. Protein product: CASSYGQKASF.

This chain connects TRBV5-4 to TRBJ2-6; the D gene is possibly TRBD1 (6 bases). Germline V gives CDR1 SGHNT, CDR2 YYREEE (reference sequence). The CDR3 is 16 residues long. V lost 2 bases and J 2 bases, leaving 11 bases between the germline ends. Written as DNA, the CDR3 is TGTGCCAGCAGCTTTACAGGGATAGCTGGGGCCAACGTCCTGACTTTC. This translates into CASSFTGIAGANVLTF. The complete variable domain, with remaining parts taken from reference TRBV5-4 and TRBJ2-6, reads ETGVTQSPTHLIKTRGQQVTLRCSSQSGHNTVSWYQQALGQGPQFIFQYYREEENGRGNFPPRFSGLQFPNYSSELNVNALELDDSALYLCASSFTGIAGANVLTFGAGSRLTVL.

This clone showed up just once. The chain links TRBV27 to TRBJ1-2, with TRBD1 matching over 8 bases. This CDR3 comprises 14 residues. V lost 6 bases, J lost 2 bases, and 5 bases stayed unmatched. The germline V gene has CDR1 MNHEY and CDR2 SMNVEV (reference sequence). CDR3 bases: TGTGCCAGCAGCCCTCGACAGGGGAACTATGGCTACACCTTC. It yields the protein CASSPRQGNYGYTF.

The rearrangement links TRBV11-2 to TRBJ2-7; D is perhaps TRBD2 (6 bases). CDR3 length: 14 residues. V was cut by 1 base and J by 7 bases, with 14 bases left in between. From germline, CDR1 is SGHAT and CDR2 FQNNGV. This CDR3 is CASSLGLARGEQYF. Written as DNA, the CDR3 is TGTGCCAGCAGCTTAGGGCTAGCGAGAGGGGAGCAGTACTTC.

The chain employs TRBV5-1 and TRBJ2-2; tentative D call: TRBD2 (5 bases). V was shortened by 0 bases and J by 5 bases, with 5 bases between the two germline ends. Germline loops: CDR1 SGHRS, CDR2 YFSETQ. This CDR3 spans 13 amino acids. The CDR3 DNA follows: TGCGCCAGCAGCTTGGGAGGGACCGGGGAGCTGTTTTTT. Protein sequence: CASSLGGTGELFF.

The chain joins TRBV2 to TRBJ1-6, with D uncertain. V was shortened by 6 bases and J by 10 bases, with 10 bases between the two germline ends. This CDR3 has 12 amino acids. Germline V gene lookup returns CDR1 SNHLY and CDR2 FYNNEI. The CDR3 sequence is CASRRVESPLHF. The CDR3 nucleotides read TGTGCCAGCAGGAGGGTAGAATCACCCCTCCACTTT. Supplemented by reference TRBV2 and TRBJ1-6, the full variable domain reads EPEVTQTPSHQVTQMGQEVILRCVPISNHLYFYWYRQILGQKVEFLVSFYNNEISEKSEIFDDQFSVERPDGSNFTLKIRSTKLEDSAMYFCASRRVESPLHFGNGTRLTVT.

The chain uses TRBV13 and TRBJ2-1; 8 bases fit TRBD2. The CDR3 is 15 residues long. V lost 0 bases, J lost 4 bases, and 2 bases stayed unmatched. The germline gives CDR1 PRHDT, CDR2 FYEKMQ (reference sequence). CDR3 in DNA: TGTGCCAGCAGCTTAGGCGGGGGGGCTTACAATGAGCAGTTCTTC. Its translation is CASSLGGGAYNEQFF.

The chain employs TRBV7-9 and TRBJ1-1; D not resolved. Germline values: CDR1 SEHNR, CDR2 FQNEAQ (reference sequence). Trimming shortened V by 5 bases and J by 0 bases, and 10 bases separated the two germline ends. CDR3 length equals 14 residues. The CDR3 DNA follows: TGTGCCAGCAGCACCCCAGGTTTGAACACTGAAGCTTTCTTT. It yields the protein CASSTPGLNTEAFF.

The chain joins TRBV14 to TRBJ2-3, with TRBD1 identical over 7 bases. Germline values: CDR1 SGHDN, CDR2 FVKESK. With 7 bases clipped from V and 1 base from J, the junction kept 8 bases outside the gene matches. This CDR3 has 15 amino acids. CDR3 loop: CASNLRDSRTDTQYF. CDR3 nucleotide sequence: TGTGCCAGCAACCTAAGGGACAGTCGCACAGATACGCAGTATTTT.

V gene TRBV5-1 combines with J gene TRBJ2-3; 7 bases align to TRBD2. V lost 4 bases, J lost 3 bases, and 14 bases stayed unmatched. Looked up from germline, CDR1 is SGHRS and CDR2 is YFSETQ. This CDR3 has 17 residues. In DNA form, the CDR3 reads TGCGCCAGCAGCCCCACCTTAAGCGGGGCGGGAACAGATACGCAGTATTTT. This codes for CASSPTLSGAGTDTQYF.

The chain couples TRBV30 to TRBJ1-4; 7 positions match TRBD1. This CDR3 has 12 amino acids. The ends lost 8 bases at V and 0 bases at J; junction bases unmatched: 0. In germline, CDR1 is GTSNPN, CDR2 SVGIG (reference sequence). CDR3 protein: CAGTATNEKLFF. The CDR3 DNA reads TGTGCCGGGACAGCAACTAATGAAAAACTGTTTTTT.

The chain links TRBV10-3 to TRBJ1-2, with D possibly matching TRBD1 (5 bases). Trimming shortened V by 7 bases and J by 0 bases, and 9 bases separated the two germline ends. Germline V gene sequence: CDR1 ENHRY, CDR2 SYGVKD. CDR3 length: 13 amino acids. This CDR3 reads CAIKGRTNYGYTF. The CDR3 nucleotides read TGTGCCATCAAGGGGCGAACTAACTATGGCTACACCTTC.

The chain is built from TRBV30 and TRBJ1-5, with D tentatively TRBD1 (5 bases). The CDR3 loop spans 14 amino acids. Germline CDR1 and CDR2: GTSNPN and SVGIG (reference sequence). V was pared by 1 base and J by 5 bases, with 12 bases between. The CDR3 region has the DNA TGTGCCTGGAGTGGCGGGGGGGAATATCAGCCCCAGCATTTT. This codes for CAWSGGGEYQPQHF. The full variable domain, completed using reference TRBV30 and TRBJ1-5, is SQTIHQWPATLVQPVGSPLSLECTVEGTSNPNLYWYRQAAGRGLQLLFYSVGIGQISSEVPQNLSASRPQDRQFILSSKKLLLSDSGFYLCAWSGGGEYQPQHFGDGTRLSIL.

J is TRBJ2-1 and V is TRBV7-2; tentatively, D is TRBD1 (5 bases). Trimming removed 4 bases at V and 12 bases at J, with 16 bases between. The V gene's germline CDR1 is SGHTA and CDR2 FQGNSA. The CDR3 is 13 amino acids. The CDR3 spells CASSYVSQGWQFF. The CDR3 coding sequence is TGTGCCAGCAGCTACGTATCCCAGGGATGGCAGTTCTTC.

The chain recombines TRBV11-2 with TRBJ1-3; tentative D call: TRBD1 (6 bases). Trimming left V 6 bases short and J 0 bases short, with 9 bases between. Looked up from germline, CDR1 is SGHAT and CDR2 is FQNNGV. CDR3 length: 14 amino acids. CDR3 nucleotide sequence: TGTGCCAGCAGTCAGGGGTCCTCTGGAAACACCATATATTTT. It codes for CASSQGSSGNTIYF.

This chain links TRBV7-9 with TRBJ1-1, with D perhaps TRBD1 (5 bases). The V gene lost 4 bases and the J gene lost 5 bases, with 8 bases spanning the gap. Germline values: CDR1 SEHNR, CDR2 FQNEAQ (reference sequence). This CDR3 contains 12 residues. CDR3 coding DNA: TGTGCCAGCAGCTATGGGGGGACTGAAGCTTTCTTT. It encodes CASSYGGTEAFF.

This chain links TRBV5-4 with TRBJ1-1, with 7 positions matching TRBD1. CDR1 and CDR2 from the germline V gene are SGHNT and YYREEE (reference sequence). Trimming removed 4 bases from V and 2 bases from J; junction bases left unmatched: 5. The CDR3 is 14 residues long. CDR3 residues: CASSQQGLNTEAFF. CDR3 in DNA: TGTGCCAGCAGCCAACAGGGGCTTAACACTGAAGCTTTCTTT.

The chain carries TRBV9 and TRBJ1-1; TRBD1 matches at 9 bases. The CDR3 consists of 16 residues. Germline CDR1 reads SGDLS; CDR2 reads YYNGEE. The ends lost 3 bases at V and 6 bases at J; junction bases unmatched: 12. The CDR3 spells CASSALNPGQGPEAFF. The CDR3, as DNA: TGTGCCAGCAGCGCATTAAACCCGGGACAGGGTCCTGAAGCTTTCTTT.

This clone turned up a few times. J is TRBJ1-4 and V is TRBV4-2, with 7 bases that match TRBD1. The junction had 14 bases not matched to a gene; V was cut back by 2 bases and J by 8 bases. CDR1 is LGHNA, CDR2 YNFKEQ, per germline. The CDR3 is made up of 17 amino acids. CDR3 sequence (DNA): TGTGCCAGCAGCCAACTCGGGGGCACGCAGGGGGGCGAAAAACTGTTTTTT. It encodes CASSQLGGTQGGEKLFF.

This chain uses TRBV5-1 with TRBJ2-3; TRBD2 matches 8 bases. The CDR3 loop spans 15 amino acids. J lost 1 base, V lost 4 bases, and 5 bases had no gene match. The germline V gene has CDR1 SGHRS and CDR2 YFSETQ. The CDR3 nucleotides are TGCGCCAGCAGCCCACTGACTAGCGGCACAGATACGCAGTATTTT. This gives the protein CASSPLTSGTDTQYF.

This clone has just a few counts. The rearrangement joins TRBV5-1 to TRBJ1-1; weak D call: TRBD1 (6 bases). V lost 0 bases and J 5 bases, leaving 11 bases between the germline ends. CDR1 is SGHRS, CDR2 YFSETQ, per germline. The CDR3 covers 14 residues. The CDR3 sequence: CASSLGWGPTEAFF. CDR3 nucleotides: TGCGCCAGCAGCTTGGGTTGGGGGCCAACTGAAGCTTTCTTT. The variable domain in full, completed from reference TRBV5-1 and TRBJ1-1, reads KAGVTQTPRYLIKTRGQQVTLSCSPISGHRSVSWYQQTPGQGLQFLFEYFSETQRNKGNFPGRFSGRQFSNSRSEMNVSTLELGDSALYLCASSLGWGPTEAFFGQGTRLTVV.

The CDR3 DNA reads as TGTGCCAGCAGCTTATTGTCCCCACAGGCCAATCAGCCCCAGCATTTT. Amino acid sequence: CASSLLSPQANQPQHF. The rearrangement joins TRBV7-2 to TRBJ1-5, with a possible D match to TRBD1 (5 bases). Germline-derived CDR1 and CDR2 are SGHTA and FQGNSA. Trimming left V 2 bases short and J 3 bases short, with 14 bases between. The CDR3 extends over 16 amino acids.

This clone was counted between two and nine times. The chain uses TRBV24-1 and TRBJ1-3, with a possible D match to TRBD1 (6 bases). V was shortened by 4 bases and J by 3 bases, with 18 bases between the two germline ends. Germline lookup yields CDR1 KGHDR and CDR2 SFDVKD. The CDR3 has 17 amino acids. The CDR3 DNA follows: TGTGCCACCAGTGAGGGGAGACAGGCCCCTAATGGAAACACCATATATTTT. It yields the protein CATSEGRQAPNGNTIYF.